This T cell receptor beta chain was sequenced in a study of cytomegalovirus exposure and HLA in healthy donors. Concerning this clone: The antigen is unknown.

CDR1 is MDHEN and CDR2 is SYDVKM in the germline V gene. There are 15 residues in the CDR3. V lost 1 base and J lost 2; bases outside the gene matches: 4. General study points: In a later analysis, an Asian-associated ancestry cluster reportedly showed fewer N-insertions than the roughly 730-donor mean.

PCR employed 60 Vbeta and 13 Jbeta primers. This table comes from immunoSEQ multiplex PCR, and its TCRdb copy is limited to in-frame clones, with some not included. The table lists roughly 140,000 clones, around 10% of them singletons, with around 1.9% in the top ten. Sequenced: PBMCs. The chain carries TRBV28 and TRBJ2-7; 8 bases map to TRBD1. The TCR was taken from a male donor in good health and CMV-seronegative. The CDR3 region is CASSLYRDRTYEQYF. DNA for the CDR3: TGTGCCAGCAGTTTATATAGGGACAGGACCTACGAGCAGTACTTC.